This T cell receptor beta chain was obtained from a study of blood T cell repertoires in COVID-19 (TCRdb year 2020). Some background on the complete study: The collaborator samples originated in the United States, Italy and Spain and spanned the acute and convalescent phases of COVID-19. The prospective study material was composed of cDNA or gDNA derived from T cells, B-cell-depleted T cells, or PBMCs. Deeply sampled blood TCRbeta repertoires from subjects exposed to, actively infected with, or recovered from COVID-19 were included in the dataset. A freely available public database, intended as a resource for researchers studying the immune response to SARS-CoV-2, is where the repertoires were released. The samples were drawn from the first 160 participants of the ongoing ImmuneRACE study and from about 1,200 subjects provided by 6 global collaborators. Sample metadata almost always included a de-identified subject ID, COVID-19 status, age in years and sex. HLA class I and class II types, where available, came from metadata supplied by the sample provider rather than from assay-based typing. Overall results and qualifications from the work: Clinical and demographic metadata were provided uncurated, with the amount varying by source and participant.

TCRbeta CDR3 regions were amplified from genomic DNA by means of the immunoSEQ Assay, a bias-controlled multiplex PCR. From the authors' description of their analysis: The number of nucleated cells in each sample was estimated from the amplification of reference gene primers within the assay. To quantify the absolute abundance of each unique TCRbeta CDR3 rearrangement, sequence reads were collapsed and filtered. For each sample, productive Simpson clonality was calculated as the square root of Simpson's diversity index over productive rearrangements. TCRdb re-hosts the immuneACCESS table, in-frame sequences only. Its copies lack some clones; in the studies checked, an unresolved V gene accounts for under half of them, and the cause for the rest is not known. From that table come the V and J calls and clone size; the DNA was used to work out D and trimming. The sample includes approximately 210,000 clones, with 82% observed a single time. Of the sample, 10% to 15% falls within the top ten clones.

Whole blood was collected in K2EDTA tubes by collaborating institutions according to the institutions' own protocols. Collaborator samples were shipped for TCRbeta analysis as frozen whole blood, isolated PBMCs, or DNA extracted from either sample type. The junction shows trimming of 3 bases on V and 9 bases on J, and the gene matches do not reach 13 bases of it. CDR1 SGHVS and CDR2 FQNEAQ are derived from the germline V gene. Including the terminal cysteine and phenylalanine, the CDR3 comprises 18 residues. Just the 54-base CDR3 DNA is kept, in frame starting at base 1. Points on this clone: No antigen is known for it. It has no much larger one-base neighbor in the sample; base qualities were not kept.

In this chain, TRBV7-8 is recombined with TRBJ2-1; TRBD2 aligns with 14 central bases. Source material: peripheral blood. This TCR came from a woman between 40 and 55 years old with acute or convalescent COVID-19. This receptor has the CDR3 CASSFGTSGGFGQGEQFF. DNA sequence: TGTGCCAGCAGCTTCGGGACTAGCGGGGGATTCGGACAGGGTGAGCAGTTCTTC.